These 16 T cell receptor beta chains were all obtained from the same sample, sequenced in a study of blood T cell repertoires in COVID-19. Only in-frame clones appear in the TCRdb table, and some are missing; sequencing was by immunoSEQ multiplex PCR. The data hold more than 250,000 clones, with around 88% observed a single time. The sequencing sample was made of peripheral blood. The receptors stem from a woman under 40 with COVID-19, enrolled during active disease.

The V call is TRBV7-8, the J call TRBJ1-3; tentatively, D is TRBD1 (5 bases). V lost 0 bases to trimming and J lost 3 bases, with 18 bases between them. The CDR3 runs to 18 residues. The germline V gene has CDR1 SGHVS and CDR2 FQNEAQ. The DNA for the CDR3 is TGTGCCAGCAGCTTAGCCTTCAGGGAAAGTAGGGATGGAAACACCATATATTTT. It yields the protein CASSLAFRESRDGNTIYF.

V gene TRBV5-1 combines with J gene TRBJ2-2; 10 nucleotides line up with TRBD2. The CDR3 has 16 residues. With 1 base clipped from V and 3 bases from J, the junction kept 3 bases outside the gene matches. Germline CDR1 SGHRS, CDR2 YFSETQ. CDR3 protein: CASSLSSGGDTGELFF. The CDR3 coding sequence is TGCGCCAGCAGCTTGTCTAGCGGGGGAGACACCGGGGAGCTGTTTTTT.

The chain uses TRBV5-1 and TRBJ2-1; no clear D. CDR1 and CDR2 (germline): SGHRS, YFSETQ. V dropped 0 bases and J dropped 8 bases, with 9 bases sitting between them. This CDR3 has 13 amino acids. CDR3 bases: TGCGCCAGCAGCTTGGGCCCAAGCTATGAGCAGTTCTTC. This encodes CASSLGPSYEQFF.

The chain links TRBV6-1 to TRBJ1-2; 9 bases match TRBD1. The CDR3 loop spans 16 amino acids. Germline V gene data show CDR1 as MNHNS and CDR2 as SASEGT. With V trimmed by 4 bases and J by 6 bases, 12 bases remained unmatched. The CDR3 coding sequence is TGTGCCAGCAGTGCCCGTACCGGGACAGGGATGGATGGCTACACCTTC. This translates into CASSARTGTGMDGYTF.

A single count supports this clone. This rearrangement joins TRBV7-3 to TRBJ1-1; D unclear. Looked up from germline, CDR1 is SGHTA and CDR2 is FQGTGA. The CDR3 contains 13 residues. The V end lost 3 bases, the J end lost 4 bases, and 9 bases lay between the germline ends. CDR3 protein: CASSFNSLTEAFF. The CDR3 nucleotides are TGTGCCAGCAGCTTTAACAGTCTCACTGAAGCTTTCTTT.

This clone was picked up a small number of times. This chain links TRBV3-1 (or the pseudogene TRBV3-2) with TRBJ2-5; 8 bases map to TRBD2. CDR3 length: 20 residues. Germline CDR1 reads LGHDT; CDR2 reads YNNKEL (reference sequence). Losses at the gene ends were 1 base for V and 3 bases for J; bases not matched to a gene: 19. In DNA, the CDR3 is TGTGCCAGCAGCCAAGTGGCAGGTTCACCGGGACTAGGCAGGGAAGAGACCCAGTACTTC. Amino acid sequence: CASSQVAGSPGLGREETQYF.

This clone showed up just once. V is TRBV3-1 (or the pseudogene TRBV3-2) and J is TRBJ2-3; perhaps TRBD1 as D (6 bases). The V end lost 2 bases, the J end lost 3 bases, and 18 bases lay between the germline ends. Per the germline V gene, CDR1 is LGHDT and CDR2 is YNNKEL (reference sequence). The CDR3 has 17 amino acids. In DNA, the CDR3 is TGTGCCAGCAGCCAACGGGCAAGGGGGTCTCTAACAGATACGCAGTATTTT. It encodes CASSQRARGSLTDTQYF.

CDR3 in amino acids: CATRGPAGNSPLHF. The CDR3 DNA reads as TGTGCCACCAGGGGGCCGGCCGGAAATTCACCCCTCCACTTT. J is TRBJ1-6 and V is TRBV28; 8 bases fit TRBD1. V was pared by 10 bases and J by 7 bases, with 9 bases of the junction left unmatched. In germline, CDR1 is MDHEN, CDR2 SYDVKM. This CDR3 spans 14 amino acids.

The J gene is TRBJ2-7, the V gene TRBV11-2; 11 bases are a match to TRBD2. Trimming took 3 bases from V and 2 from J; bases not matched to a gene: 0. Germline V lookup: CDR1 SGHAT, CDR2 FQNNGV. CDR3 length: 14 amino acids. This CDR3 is CASSFSGGAYEQYF. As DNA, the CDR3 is TGTGCCAGCAGCTTTAGCGGGGGGGCCTACGAGCAGTACTTC.

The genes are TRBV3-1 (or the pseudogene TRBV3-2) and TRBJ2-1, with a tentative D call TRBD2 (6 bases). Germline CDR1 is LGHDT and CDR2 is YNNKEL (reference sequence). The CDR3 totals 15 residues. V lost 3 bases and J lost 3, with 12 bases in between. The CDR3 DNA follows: TGTGCCAGCAGCCAGACACTAGCAGACTACAATGAGCAGTTCTTC. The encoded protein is CASSQTLADYNEQFF.

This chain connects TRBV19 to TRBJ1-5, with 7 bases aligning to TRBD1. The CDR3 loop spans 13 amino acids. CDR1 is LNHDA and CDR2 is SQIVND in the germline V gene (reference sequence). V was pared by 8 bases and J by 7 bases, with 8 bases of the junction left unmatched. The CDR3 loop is CASLDRVGQPQHF. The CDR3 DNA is TGTGCCAGTCTAGACAGGGTTGGACAGCCCCAGCATTTT. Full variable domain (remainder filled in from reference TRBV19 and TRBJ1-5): DGGITQSPKYLFRKEGQNVTLSCEQNLNHDAMYWYRQDPGQGLRLIYYSQIVNDFQKGDIAEGYSVSREKKESFPLTVTSAQKNPTAFYLCASLDRVGQPQHFGDGTRLSIL.

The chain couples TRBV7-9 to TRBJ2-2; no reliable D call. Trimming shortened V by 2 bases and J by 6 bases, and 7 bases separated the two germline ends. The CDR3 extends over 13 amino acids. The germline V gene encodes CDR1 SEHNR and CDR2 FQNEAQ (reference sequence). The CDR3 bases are TGTGCCAGCAGCTTAACAGCCCCCGGGGAGCTGTTTTTT. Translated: CASSLTAPGELFF.

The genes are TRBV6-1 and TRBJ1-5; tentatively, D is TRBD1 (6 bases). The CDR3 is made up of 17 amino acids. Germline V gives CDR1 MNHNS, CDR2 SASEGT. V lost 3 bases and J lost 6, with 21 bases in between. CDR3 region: CASSDPRGSARSQPQHF. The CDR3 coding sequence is TGTGCCAGCAGTGACCCGAGGGGGTCGGCGCGGTCTCAGCCCCAGCATTTT.

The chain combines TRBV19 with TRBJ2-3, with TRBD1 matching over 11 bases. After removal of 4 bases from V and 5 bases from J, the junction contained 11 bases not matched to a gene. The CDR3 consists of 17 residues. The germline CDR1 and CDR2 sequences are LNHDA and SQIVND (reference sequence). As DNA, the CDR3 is TGTGCCAGTAGTAGGGACAGGGGGTGGTTTTTTTTAGATACGCAGTATTTT. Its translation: CASSRDRGWFFLDTQYF.

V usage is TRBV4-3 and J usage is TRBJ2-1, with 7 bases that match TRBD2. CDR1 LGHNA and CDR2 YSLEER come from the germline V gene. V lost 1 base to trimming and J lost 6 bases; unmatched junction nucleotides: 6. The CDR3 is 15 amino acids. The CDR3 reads CASSQGKGLLNEQFF. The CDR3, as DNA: TGCGCCAGCAGCCAAGGGAAGGGACTACTCAATGAGCAGTTCTTC.

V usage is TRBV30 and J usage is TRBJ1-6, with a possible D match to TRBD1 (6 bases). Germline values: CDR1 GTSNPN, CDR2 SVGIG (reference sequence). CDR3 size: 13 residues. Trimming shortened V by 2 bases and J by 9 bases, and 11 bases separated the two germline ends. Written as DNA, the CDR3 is TGTGCCTGGAGTTACAGGGAAAGTTCACCCCTCCACTTT. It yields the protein CAWSYRESSPLHF.